This TCR beta chain was sequenced for a study of T cell repertoires in cytomegalovirus infection. Study summary: A matching HLA type, together with CMV infection, was signaled by public TCR beta signatures.

TCRdb recomputed calls from the reads with MiXCR, one row per CDR3 protein. The sample includes about 140,000 distinct CDR3 sequences, 5.5% to 7% of them seen just once. The CDR3 is 15 amino acids. In germline, CDR1 is SEHNR, CDR2 FQNEAQ (reference sequence). V was clipped by 8 bases and J by 0 bases; unmatched bases: 8. This clonotype was picked up many times. The antigen remains undetermined. Whole-study findings and limits: Cumulative public TCR beta family frequency identified CMV carriers with the relevant HLA. It was HLA-C-restricted CMV-specific TCR beta clonotypes that dominated the response ex vivo.

The rearrangement uses TRBV7-9 and TRBJ1-1, with TRBD1 matching 8 bases. Sequencing was done on a sample of PBMCs. This sequence originates from a human donor in good health (CMV status not recorded). Some clones in this sample may be carry-over from other donors' samples. The CDR3 coding sequence is TGTGCCAGCCTTTTCTCGACAGGGGTGAACACTGAAGCTTTCTTT. Protein product: CASLFSTGVNTEAFF. The variable domain in full, completed from reference TRBV7-9 and TRBJ1-1, reads DTGVSQNPRHKITKRGQNVTFRCDPISEHNRLYWYRQTLGQGPEFLTYFQNEAQLEKSRLLSDRFSAERPKGSFSTLEIQRTEQGDSAMYLCASLFSTGVNTEAFFGQGTRLTVV.